This T cell receptor beta chain was recovered during a study of CD8+CD57+ T cells in acquired aplastic anemia. CDR3 length: 13 residues. From germline, CDR1 is KGHDR and CDR2 SFDVKD. Only patients with CD8+CD57+ cell expansion on flow cytometry were chosen for sequencing. The patients all had a severe acquired aplastic anemia diagnosis. Points from the study as a whole: CD8+ Simpson's diversity in patients was not significantly different from that in controls.

Note on this clonotype: Its cognate antigen is unknown. Its ends do not fully match the called genes, so a read error is possible.

Profiling that covered TCR beta VDJ and CDR3 relied on genomic DNA as its template. TCRdb re-called the reads with MiXCR, one entry per CDR3 protein. Of roughly 240,000 distinct CDR3 sequences in the sample, around half were seen once. Sequencing was performed on sorted CD4+, CD8+, or CD8+CD57+ T cells (not recorded which) from PBMCs. The genes are TRBV24-1 and TRBJ2-4, with D possibly matching TRBD1 (5 bases). The sequence was obtained from a human donor with aplastic anemia. CDR3: CASSLDRLNIQYF. The CDR3 region has the DNA TGTGCCAGCAGTTTAGACAGACTAAACATTCAGTACTTC.